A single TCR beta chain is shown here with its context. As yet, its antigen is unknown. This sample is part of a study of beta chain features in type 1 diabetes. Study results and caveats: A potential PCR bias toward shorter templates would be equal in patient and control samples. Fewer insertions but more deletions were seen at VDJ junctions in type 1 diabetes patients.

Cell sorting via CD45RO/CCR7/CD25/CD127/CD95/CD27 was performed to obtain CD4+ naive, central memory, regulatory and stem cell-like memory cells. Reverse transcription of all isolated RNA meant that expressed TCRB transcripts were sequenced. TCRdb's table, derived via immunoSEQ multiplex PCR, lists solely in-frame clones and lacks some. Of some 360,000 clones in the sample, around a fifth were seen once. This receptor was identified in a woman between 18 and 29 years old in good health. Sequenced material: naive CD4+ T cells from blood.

CDR3 in amino acids: CASSQDGRLALSETQYF. CDR3 bases: TGCGCCAGCAGCCAAGATGGTAGACTAGCGCTCTCAGAGACCCAGTACTTC. The gene calls are TRBV4-1 and TRBJ2-5; 8 nucleotides match TRBD2. This CDR3 is built from 17 residues. Germline-derived CDR1 and CDR2 are MGHRA and YSYEKL. Unmatched junction bases numbered 10, after V lost 0 bases and J lost 4 bases.